This T cell receptor (beta chain) emerged from a study of CD8 T cells in Susac syndrome. cDNA came from roughly 0.53 to 1 ug RNA primed by random hexamers. Each CDR3 protein gets one entry after TCRdb re-called the immunoSEQ multiplex PCR reads with MiXCR. This table holds about 180,000 distinct CDR3 sequences, 94% found once. Trimming left V 0 bases short and J 6 bases short, with 11 bases between. The CDR3 is made up of 15 amino acids. Germline loops: CDR1 SGHVS, CDR2 FQNEAQ. What was sequenced was CD4+ T cells from PBMCs. The TCR sequence derives from a human donor with Susac syndrome. The chain is built from TRBV7-8 and TRBJ2-2; tentative D call: TRBD1 (6 bases). Written as DNA, the CDR3 is TGTGCCAGCAGCTTAGCGGGGGCTCCCGCCGGGGAGCTGTTTTTT. Residues: CASSLAGAPAGELFF.